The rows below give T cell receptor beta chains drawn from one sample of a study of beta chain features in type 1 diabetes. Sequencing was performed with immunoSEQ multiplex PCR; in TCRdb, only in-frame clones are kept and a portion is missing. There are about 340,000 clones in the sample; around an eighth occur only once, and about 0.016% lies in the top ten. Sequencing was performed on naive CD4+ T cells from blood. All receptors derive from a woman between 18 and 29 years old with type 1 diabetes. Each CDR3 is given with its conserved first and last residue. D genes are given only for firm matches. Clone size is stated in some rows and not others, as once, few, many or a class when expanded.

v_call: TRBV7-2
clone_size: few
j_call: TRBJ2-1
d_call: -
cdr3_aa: CASSLVGGYNEQFF
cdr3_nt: TGTGCCAGCAGCTTAGTGGGGGGTTACAATGAGCAGTTCTTC

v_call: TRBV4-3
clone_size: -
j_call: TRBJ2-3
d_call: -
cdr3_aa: CASSQGGARGSDTQYF
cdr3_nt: TGCGCCAGCAGCCAAGGCGGGGCGAGGGGATCAGATACGCAGTATTTT

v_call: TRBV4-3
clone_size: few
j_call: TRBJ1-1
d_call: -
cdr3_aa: CASSPQGSRDTEAFF
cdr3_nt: TGCGCCAGCAGCCCACAGGGATCCAGGGACACTGAAGCTTTCTTT

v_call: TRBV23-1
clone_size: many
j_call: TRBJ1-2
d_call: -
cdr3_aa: CASSPWGPRSGYTF
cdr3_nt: TGCGCCAGCAGTCCCTGGGGGCCGAGGAGTGGCTACACCTTC

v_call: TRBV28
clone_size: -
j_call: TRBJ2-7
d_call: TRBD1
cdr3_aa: CASRTQGANEQYF
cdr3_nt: TGTGCCAGCAGGACCCAGGGGGCTAACGAGCAGTACTTC

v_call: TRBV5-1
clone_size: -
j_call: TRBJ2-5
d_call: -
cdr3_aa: CASSLAPGGQETQYF
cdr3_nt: TGCGCCAGCAGCTTGGCCCCCGGGGGACAAGAGACCCAGTACTTC

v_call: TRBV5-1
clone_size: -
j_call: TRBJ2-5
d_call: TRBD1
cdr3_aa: CASSLAEGAETQYF
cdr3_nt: TGCGCCAGCAGCTTGGCCGAGGGGGCGGAGACCCAGTACTTC

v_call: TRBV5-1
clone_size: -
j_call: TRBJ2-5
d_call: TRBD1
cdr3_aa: CASRSGQGFGETQYF
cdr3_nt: TGCGCCAGCAGAAGCGGACAGGGGTTCGGGGAGACCCAGTACTTC

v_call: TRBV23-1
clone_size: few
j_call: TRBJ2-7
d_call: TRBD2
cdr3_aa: CASSPCIAGPYEQYF
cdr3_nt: TGCGCCAGCAGTCCGTGTATAGCGGGCCCCTACGAGCAGTACTTC

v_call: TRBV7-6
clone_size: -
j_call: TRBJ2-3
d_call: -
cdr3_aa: CASSLGIGGTDTQYF
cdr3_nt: TGTGCCAGCAGCTTAGGAATCGGGGGCACAGATACGCAGTATTTT

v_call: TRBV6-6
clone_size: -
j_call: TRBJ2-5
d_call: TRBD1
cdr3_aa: CASSSGQGVETQYF
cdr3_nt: TGTGCCAGCAGTTCCGGACAGGGCGTCGAGACCCAGTACTTC

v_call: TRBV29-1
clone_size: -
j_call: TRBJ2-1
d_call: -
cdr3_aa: CSARHGAEFYNEQFF
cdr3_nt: TGCAGCGCCCGACATGGGGCGGAATTCTACAATGAGCAGTTCTTC

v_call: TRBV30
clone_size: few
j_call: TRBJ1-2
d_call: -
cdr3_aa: CAWNTNYGYTF
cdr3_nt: TGTGCCTGGAACACCAACTATGGCTACACCTTC

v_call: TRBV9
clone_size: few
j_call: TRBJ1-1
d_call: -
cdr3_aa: CASSAREDHRRAFF
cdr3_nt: TGTGCCAGCAGCGCCCGGGAGGACCACCGGCGAGCTTTCTTT

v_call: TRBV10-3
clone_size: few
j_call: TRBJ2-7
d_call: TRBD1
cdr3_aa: CAINRDRVYEQYF
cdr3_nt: TGTGCCATTAACCGGGACAGAGTCTACGAGCAGTACTTC

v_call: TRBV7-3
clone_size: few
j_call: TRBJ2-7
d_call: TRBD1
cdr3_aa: CASSLDRGLFYEQYF
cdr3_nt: TGTGCCAGCAGCTTAGACAGGGGGCTCTTCTACGAGCAGTACTTC

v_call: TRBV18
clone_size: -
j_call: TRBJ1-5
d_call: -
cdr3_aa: CASSPRVEYQPQHF
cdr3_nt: TGTGCCAGCTCACCACGCGTGGAGTATCAGCCCCAGCATTTT

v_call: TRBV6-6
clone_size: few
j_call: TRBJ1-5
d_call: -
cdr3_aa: CASSYGQGPNNQPQHF
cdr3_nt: TGTGCCAGCAGTTACGGGCAGGGGCCGAACAATCAGCCCCAGCATTTT

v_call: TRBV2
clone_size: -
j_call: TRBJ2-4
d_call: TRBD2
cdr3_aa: CASNNRLAGGSATKNIQYF
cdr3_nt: TGTGCCAGCAACAATAGACTAGCGGGAGGGAGTGCGACCAAAAACATTCAGTACTTC

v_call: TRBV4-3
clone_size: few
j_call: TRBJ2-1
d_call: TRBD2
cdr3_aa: CASSPSGSLYNEQFF
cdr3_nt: TGCGCCAGCAGCCCAAGCGGGAGTCTCTACAATGAGCAGTTCTTC

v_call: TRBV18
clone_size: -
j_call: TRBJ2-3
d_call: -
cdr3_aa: CASSPRHTDTQYF
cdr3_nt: TGTGCCAGCTCACCGAGGCACACAGATACGCAGTATTTT

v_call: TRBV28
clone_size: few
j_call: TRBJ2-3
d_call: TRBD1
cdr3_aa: CASRDRGSTDTQYF
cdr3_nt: TGTGCCAGCAGGGACAGGGGATCCACAGATACGCAGTATTTT

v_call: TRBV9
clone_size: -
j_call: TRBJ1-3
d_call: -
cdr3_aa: CASSAAGGYTIYF
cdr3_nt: TGTGCCAGCAGCGCCGCGGGGGGGTACACCATATATTTT

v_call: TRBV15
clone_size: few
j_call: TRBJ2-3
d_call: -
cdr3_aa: CATSRDGTPAQYF
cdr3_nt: TGTGCCACCTCGCGGGACGGAACACCGGCGCAGTATTTT

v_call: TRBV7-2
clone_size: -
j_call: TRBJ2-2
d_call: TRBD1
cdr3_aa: CASSLNRQGSTGELFF
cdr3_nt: TGTGCCAGCAGCTTGAACCGACAGGGATCGACCGGGGAGCTGTTTTTT

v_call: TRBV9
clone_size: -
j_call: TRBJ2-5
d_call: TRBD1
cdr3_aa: CASSVKTGRSETQYF
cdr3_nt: TGTGCCAGCAGCGTTAAGACAGGGCGATCTGAGACCCAGTACTTC

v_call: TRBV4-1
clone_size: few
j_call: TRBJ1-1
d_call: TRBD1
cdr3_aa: CASSFRGLNTEAFF
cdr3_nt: TGCGCCAGCAGCTTTAGGGGGCTGAACACTGAAGCTTTCTTT

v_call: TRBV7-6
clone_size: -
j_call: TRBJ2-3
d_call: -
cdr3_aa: CASSLDRPYTDTQYF
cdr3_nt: TGTGCCAGCAGCCTCGACAGACCCTACACAGATACGCAGTATTTT

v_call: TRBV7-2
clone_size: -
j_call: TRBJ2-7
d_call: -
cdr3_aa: CASSFGAGVPWEQYF
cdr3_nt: TGTGCCAGCAGCTTCGGGGCAGGGGTCCCCTGGGAGCAGTACTTC

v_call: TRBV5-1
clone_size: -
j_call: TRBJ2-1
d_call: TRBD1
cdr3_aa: CASSLQGVHNEQFF
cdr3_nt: TGCGCCAGCAGCTTACAGGGGGTCCACAATGAGCAGTTCTTC

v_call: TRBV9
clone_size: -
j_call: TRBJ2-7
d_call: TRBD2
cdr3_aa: CASSVGLDSYEQYF
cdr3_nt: TGTGCCAGCAGCGTGGGACTAGACTCCTACGAGCAGTACTTC

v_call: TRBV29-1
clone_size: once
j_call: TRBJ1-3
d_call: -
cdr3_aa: CSVVGARNTIYF
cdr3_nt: TGCAGCGTTGTGGGAGCTAGAAACACCATATATTTT